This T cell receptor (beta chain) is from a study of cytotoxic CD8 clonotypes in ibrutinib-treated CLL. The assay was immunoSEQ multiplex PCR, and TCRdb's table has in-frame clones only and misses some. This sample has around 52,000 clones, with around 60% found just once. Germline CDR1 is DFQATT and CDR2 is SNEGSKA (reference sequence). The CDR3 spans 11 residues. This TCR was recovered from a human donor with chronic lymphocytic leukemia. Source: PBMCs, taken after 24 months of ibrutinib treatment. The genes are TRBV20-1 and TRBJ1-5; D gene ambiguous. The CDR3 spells CSVRGNQPQHF. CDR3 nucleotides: TGCAGCGTGCGGGGCAATCAGCCCCAGCATTTT.